The source of this T cell receptor (beta chain) is a study of PD-L1 blockade in urothelial cancer. V gave up 5 bases and J gave up 4 bases, with 15 bases separating them. This CDR3 is built from 15 residues. Germline CDR1 and CDR2: SEHNR and FQNEAQ (reference sequence). The data were produced by immunoSEQ multiplex PCR, yet TCRdb's version contains in-frame clones alone and is incomplete. The table shows approximately 100,000 clones, with around 90% occurring only once. Sample: PBMCs, taken around atezolizumab (anti-PD-L1) treatment. This chain connects TRBV7-9 to TRBJ2-1, with D tentatively TRBD2 (8 bases). The sequence was obtained from a woman aged 80 or older with urothelial cancer. DNA of the CDR3: TGTGCCAGCAGCCCGGGGGGGACAGAATACAATGAGCAGTTCTTC. This codes for CASSPGGTEYNEQFF.